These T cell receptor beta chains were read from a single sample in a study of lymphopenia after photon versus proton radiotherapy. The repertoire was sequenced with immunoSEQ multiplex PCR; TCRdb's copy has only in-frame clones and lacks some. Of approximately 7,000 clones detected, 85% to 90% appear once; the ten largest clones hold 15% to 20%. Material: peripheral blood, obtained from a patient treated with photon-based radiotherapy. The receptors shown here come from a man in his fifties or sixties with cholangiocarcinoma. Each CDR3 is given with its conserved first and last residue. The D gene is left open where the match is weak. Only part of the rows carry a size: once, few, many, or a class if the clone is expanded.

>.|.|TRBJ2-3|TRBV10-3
TGTGCCATCAGTGAGTCGAGAATGGCGTCAGACTTGAGGAATACGCAGTATTTT
CAISESRMASDLRNTQYF
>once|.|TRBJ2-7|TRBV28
TGTGCCAGCAGTTTATCTCCTAGTTCAGACTACGAGCAGTACTTC
CASSLSPSSDYEQYF
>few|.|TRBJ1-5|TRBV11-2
TGTGCCAGCAGCTTAGGGGACTACCAGGATAGCAATCAGCCCCAGCATTTT
CASSLGDYQDSNQPQHF
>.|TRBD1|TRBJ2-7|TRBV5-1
TGCGCCAGCAGCTCCCACAGGGGGCCTGGATACGAGCAGTACTTC
CASSSHRGPGYEQYF
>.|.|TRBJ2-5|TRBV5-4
TGTGCCAGCAGCTTAGAGGGGCTCCAAGAGACCCAGTACTTC
CASSLEGLQETQYF
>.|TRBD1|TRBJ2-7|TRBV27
TGTGCCAGCAGTAAGACAGGGGGAACCTACGAGCAGTACTTC
CASSKTGGTYEQYF
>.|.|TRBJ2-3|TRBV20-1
TGCAGTGCCCAGGTGGAAGATACGCAGTATTTT
CSAQVEDTQYF
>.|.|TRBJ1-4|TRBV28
TGTGCCAGCCAAGGAGGTCTATTTGCAACTAATGAAAAACTGTTTTTT
CASQGGLFATNEKLFF
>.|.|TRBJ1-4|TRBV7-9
TGTGCCAGCAGCTCTGGGTCGGCATTTAATGAAAAACTGTTTTTT
CASSSGSAFNEKLFF
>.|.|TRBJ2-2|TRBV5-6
TGTGCCAGCAGCTACCACACCGGGGAGCTGTTTTTT
CASSYHTGELFF
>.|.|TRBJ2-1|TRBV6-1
TGTGCCAGCAGTGAATTGGGGTTCACCTACAATGAGCAGTTCTTC
CASSELGFTYNEQFF
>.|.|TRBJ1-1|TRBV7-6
TGTGCCAGCAGCGCCCAACAGCAAAACACTGAAGCTTTCTTT
CASSAQQQNTEAFF
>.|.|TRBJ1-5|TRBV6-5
TGTGCCGGCGGGGAACAGGTCAATCAGCCCCAGCATTTT
CAGGEQVNQPQHF
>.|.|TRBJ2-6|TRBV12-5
TGTGCTAGTGGCCCGTCACCCTCTGGGGCCAACGTCCTGACTTTC
CASGPSPSGANVLTF
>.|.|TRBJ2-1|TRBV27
TGTGCCAGCAGTTTATCGGATACGGGAGAAGGTGAGCAGTTCTTC
CASSLSDTGEGEQFF
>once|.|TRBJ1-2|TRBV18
TGTGCCAGCTCACCCGGACAGAGCTCTAACTATGGCTACACCTTC
CASSPGQSSNYGYTF
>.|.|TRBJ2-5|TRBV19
TGTGCCAGTAGTATACCTCAGGAGACCCAGTACTTC
CASSIPQETQYF
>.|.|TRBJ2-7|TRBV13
TGTGCCAGCAGCTCCCGGGACAATTCTCCTACGCAGCAGTACTTC
CASSSRDNSPTQQYF
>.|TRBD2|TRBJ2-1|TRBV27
TGTGCCAGCAGTTTTGGGACTAGCCCTAATGAGCAGTTCTTC
CASSFGTSPNEQFF
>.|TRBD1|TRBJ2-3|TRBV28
TGTGCCAGCAGTCGACAGGGGGCAGATACGCAGTATTTT
CASSRQGADTQYF
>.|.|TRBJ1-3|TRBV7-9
TGTGCCAGCACCCTCCAGGGTTTGCACACCATATATTTT
CASTLQGLHTIYF
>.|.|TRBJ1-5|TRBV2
TGTGCCAGCAGTTATCAGGGGAGTATGGAGCCCCAGCATTTT
CASSYQGSMEPQHF
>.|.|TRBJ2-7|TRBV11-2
TGTGCCAGCAGCCCGACCCCCTCCTACGAGCAGTACTTC
CASSPTPSYEQYF
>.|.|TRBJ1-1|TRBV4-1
TGCGCCAGCAGCCAAGAGGTGACCGGAGCAAAAGCTTTCTTT
CASSQEVTGAKAFF
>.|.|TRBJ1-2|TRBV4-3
TGCGCCAGCAGCCAGAGTAGTGTATGGCATACAACTATGAGCTACACCTTC
CASSQSSVWHTTMSYTF
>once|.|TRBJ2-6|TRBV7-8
TGTGCCAGCAGCTTGGGGCATATCTCTGGGGCCAACGTCCTGACTTTC
CASSLGHISGANVLTF
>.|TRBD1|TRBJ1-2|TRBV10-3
TGTGCCATCACCCAGGGGGCAAGCATCTATGGCCACACCTTC
CAITQGASIYGHTF
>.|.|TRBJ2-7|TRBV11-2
TGTGCCAGCAGTCAGGGTTCCTACGAGCAGTACTTC
CASSQGSYEQYF
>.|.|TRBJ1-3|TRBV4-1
TGCGCCAGCAGCCAAGTTCCCAATGGGGGCTCTGGAAACACCATATATTTT
CASSQVPNGGSGNTIYF
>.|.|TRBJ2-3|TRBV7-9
TGTGCCAGCAGCTTAGGAGGGTTGACAACAGATACGCAGTATTTT
CASSLGGLTTDTQYF
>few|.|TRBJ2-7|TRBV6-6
TGTGCCAGCAGTTCGAAACCCGGGACGGCTAACGAGCAGTACTTC
CASSSKPGTANEQYF
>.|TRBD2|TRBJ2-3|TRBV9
TGTGCCAGCAGCGCTGAAGGACTAGCGGAAGATACGCAGTATTTT
CASSAEGLAEDTQYF
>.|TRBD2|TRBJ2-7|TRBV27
TGTGCCAGCAGCGGATTAGCGGGAGACTACGAGCAGTACTTC
CASSGLAGDYEQYF
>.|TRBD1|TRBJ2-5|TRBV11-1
TGTGCCAGCAGCTTACGACCCAGGGGGGAGACCCAGTACTTC
CASSLRPRGETQYF
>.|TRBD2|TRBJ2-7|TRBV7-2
TGTGCCAGCAGCTCCCCGACTAGCGGGCCTCTCTACGAGCAGTACTTC
CASSSPTSGPLYEQYF
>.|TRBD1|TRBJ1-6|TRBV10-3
TGTGCCATCAGCGCCGGGACAGTTTCTTCACCCCTCCACTTT
CAISAGTVSSPLHF
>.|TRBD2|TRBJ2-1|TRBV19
TGTGCCAGTCGGACTAGCGGGTCCTACAATGAGCAGTTCTTC
CASRTSGSYNEQFF
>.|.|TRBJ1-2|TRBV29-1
TGCAGCGTTATGGCAGGGGCCTACACCTTC
CSVMAGAYTF
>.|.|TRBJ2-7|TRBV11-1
TGTGCCAGCAGCTTAGGTGCAGGGCCTTACGAGCAGTACTTC
CASSLGAGPYEQYF
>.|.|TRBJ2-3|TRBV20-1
TGCAGTGCTATAGGCACAGATACGCAGTATTTT
CSAIGTDTQYF
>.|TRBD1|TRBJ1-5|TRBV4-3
TGCGCCAGCAGCCAAGAAGGATGTGGACAGGGTGAGCATCAGCCCCAGCATTTT
CASSQEGCGQGEHQPQHF
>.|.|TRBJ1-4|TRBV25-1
TGTGCCAGCTCTTCCCGGGACCTAAATGAAAAACTGTTTTTT
CASSSRDLNEKLFF
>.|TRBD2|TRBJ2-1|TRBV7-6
TGTGCCAGCAGCTTAGAGGCTAGCGGGGGGTCTGGCTACAATGAGCAGTTCTTC
CASSLEASGGSGYNEQFF
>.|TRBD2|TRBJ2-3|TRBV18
TGTGCCAGCTCACCAGCGACTAGCCAGGCAGATACGCAGTATTTT
CASSPATSQADTQYF
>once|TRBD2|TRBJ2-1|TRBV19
TGTGCCAGTAGTTCTAGCGGGGTTTCCTACAATGAGCAGTTCTTC
CASSSSGVSYNEQFF
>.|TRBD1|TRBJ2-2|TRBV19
TGTGCCAGTAGTATCCGACAGGGGGTCGCCACCGGGGAGCTGTTTTTT
CASSIRQGVATGELFF
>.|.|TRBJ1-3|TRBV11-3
TGTGCCAGCAGCTACAGCCTTAGCTCTGGAAACACCATATATTTT
CASSYSLSSGNTIYF
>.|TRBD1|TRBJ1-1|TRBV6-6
TGTGCCAGCAGAAATGGACAGGGAACACTCGAGACAGGTTTCTTT
CASRNGQGTLETGFF
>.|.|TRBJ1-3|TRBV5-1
TGCGCCAGCAGCTTGGGTAGGCCCTCGGGAAACACCATATATTTT
CASSLGRPSGNTIYF
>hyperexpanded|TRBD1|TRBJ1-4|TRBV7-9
TGTGCCAGCAGCTTAAAGGGGAATCGACAGGGCTGGACTAATGAAAAACTGTTTTTT
CASSLKGNRQGWTNEKLFF
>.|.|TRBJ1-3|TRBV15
TGTGCCACCAGCAGAGATCACGTCAACTCTGGAAACACCATATATTTT
CATSRDHVNSGNTIYF
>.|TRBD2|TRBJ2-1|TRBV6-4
TGTGCCAGCAGCTCTACTAGCGGGGGCCGGACTTTAGAGCAGTTCTTC
CASSSTSGGRTLEQFF
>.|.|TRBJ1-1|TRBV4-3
TGCGCCAGCAGCCAAGCTTCCTTGGGGGGCACTGAAGCTTTCTTT
CASSQASLGGTEAFF
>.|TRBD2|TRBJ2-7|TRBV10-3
TGTGCCATCAGTGAGTCCGGGGGGGAGGGAGAGCAGTACTTC
CAISESGGEGEQYF
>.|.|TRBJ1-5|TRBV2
TGTGCCAGCAGTGAACGGGCAGCCCCCACCAATCAGCCCCAGCATTTT
CASSERAAPTNQPQHF